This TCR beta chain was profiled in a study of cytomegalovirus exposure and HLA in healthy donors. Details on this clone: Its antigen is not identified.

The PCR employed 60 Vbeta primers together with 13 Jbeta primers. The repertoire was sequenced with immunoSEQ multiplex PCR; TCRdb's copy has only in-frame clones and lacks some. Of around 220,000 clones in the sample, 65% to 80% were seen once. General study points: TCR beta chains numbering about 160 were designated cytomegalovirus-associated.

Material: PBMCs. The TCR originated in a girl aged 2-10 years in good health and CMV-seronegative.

The CDR3 here is CASSVAGATEAFF. CDR3 DNA sequence: TGTGCCAGCAGCGTAGCAGGGGCCACTGAAGCTTTCTTT. This sequence joins TRBV9 and TRBJ1-1; tentatively, D is TRBD1 (6 bases). The CDR3 loop spans 13 amino acids. Germline V gives CDR1 SGDLS, CDR2 YYNGEE. The germline V and J ends were trimmed by 0 bases and 4 bases, with 7 bases remaining between them.